These T cell receptor beta chains were read from a single sample in a study of blood T cell repertoires in COVID-19. Here immunoSEQ multiplex PCR was the method, and the copy in TCRdb shows in-frame clones only, minus some. The sample consists of roughly 77,000 clones, around 90% of them appearing once. Sequences were obtained from peripheral blood. The receptor set was obtained from a man aged 50 to 59 with active COVID-19. The CDR3 runs from the conserved cysteine through the conserved F or W. A D gene is named only where the DNA matches it firmly. Some rows mark clone size as missing; the rest say once, few, many or name a class of expanded clone.

TRBV7-3	-	TRBJ2-3	-	TGTGCCAGCAGCGCGGTGTTTAGAGGGACAGATACGCAGTATTTT	CASSAVFRGTDTQYF
TRBV29-1	TRBD1	TRBJ2-5	-	TGCAGCGCCATCCGGGACAGTGGGTTGGGGGCCCAGTACTTC	CSAIRDSGLGAQYF
TRBV14	-	TRBJ2-3	-	TGTGCCAGCAGTCCCCTAGCCTCAGATACGCAGTATTTT	CASSPLASDTQYF
TRBV27	-	TRBJ2-7	-	TGTGCCAGCAGTTTGTTGGGGCAAAAGTCCGGGCCCTACGAGCAGTACTTC	CASSLLGQKSGPYEQYF
TRBV14	-	TRBJ2-3	once	TGTGCCAGCAGCCGACTAAGGACAGATACGCAGTATTTT	CASSRLRTDTQYF
TRBV5-4	-	TRBJ1-1	-	TGTGCCAGCAGCTTGGTGGGGCAGATAAACACTGAAGCTTTCTTT	CASSLVGQINTEAFF
TRBV10-2	-	TRBJ1-6	-	TGCGCCAGCAGTGAGAATATGGGAAGGGGCGAGTCCTCACCCCTCCACTTT	CASSENMGRGESSPLHF
TRBV19	TRBD1	TRBJ1-4	-	TGTGCCAGTAGTATAGCAGGGGGCGGTGAAAAACTGTTTTTT	CASSIAGGGEKLFF
TRBV11-3	-	TRBJ2-3	-	TGTGCCAGCAGCTTAGGGAGGTCTATGGGGGATACGCAGTATTTT	CASSLGRSMGDTQYF
TRBV9	TRBD2	TRBJ2-1	-	TGTGCCAGCAGCGTAGGTTCGAGCGGGGGGGTCAGTGAGCAGTTCTTC	CASSVGSSGGVSEQFF
TRBV3-1/TRBV3-2	TRBD2	TRBJ2-2	-	TGTGCCAGCAGCCAATTCGGGGGGACGGTCGGGGAGCTGTTTTTT	CASSQFGGTVGELFF
TRBV7-8	TRBD1	TRBJ2-5	-	TGTGCCAGCAGCCTCCAAGGACAGGGTCGGTGGACCCAGTACTTC	CASSLQGQGRWTQYF
TRBV11-2	TRBD1	TRBJ1-2	once	TGTGCCAGCAGCCCCCGGACAGGGGGGGCTGGCTACACCTTC	CASSPRTGGAGYTF
TRBV3-1/TRBV3-2	-	TRBJ2-6	-	TGTGCCAGCAGCCGACAGGTCCCTGGGGCCAACGTCCTGACTTTC	CASSRQVPGANVLTF
TRBV7-8	TRBD1	TRBJ1-2	-	TGTGCCAGCAGCCCAAGGGACAGCCGTGGCTACACCTTC	CASSPRDSRGYTF
TRBV9	TRBD1	TRBJ2-3	-	TGTGCCAGCAGCGTAAAAGGGGGCGCAGATACGCAGTATTTT	CASSVKGGADTQYF
TRBV19	-	TRBJ2-7	-	TGTGCCAGTGCCGCCGGGAGCGGCGGGTACGAGCAGTACTTC	CASAAGSGGYEQYF
TRBV28	TRBD1	TRBJ2-7	-	TGTGCCAGCAGCACCAGGACAGGGGGTATTAGGTACGAGCAGTACTTC	CASSTRTGGIRYEQYF